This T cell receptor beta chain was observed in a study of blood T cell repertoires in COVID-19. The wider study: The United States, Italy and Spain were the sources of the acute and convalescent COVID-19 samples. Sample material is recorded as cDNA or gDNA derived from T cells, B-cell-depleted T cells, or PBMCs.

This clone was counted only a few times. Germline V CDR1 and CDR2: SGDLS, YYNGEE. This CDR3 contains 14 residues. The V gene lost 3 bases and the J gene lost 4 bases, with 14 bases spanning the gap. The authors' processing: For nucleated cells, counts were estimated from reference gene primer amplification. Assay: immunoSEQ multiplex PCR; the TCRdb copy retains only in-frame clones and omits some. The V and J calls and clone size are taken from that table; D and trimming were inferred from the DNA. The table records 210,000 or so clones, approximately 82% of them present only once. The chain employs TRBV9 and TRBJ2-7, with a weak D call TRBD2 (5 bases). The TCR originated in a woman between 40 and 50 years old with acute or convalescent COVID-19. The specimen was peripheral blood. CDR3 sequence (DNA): TGTGCCAGCAGCGCAGGTCAACTAGGTTACGAGCAGTACTTC. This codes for CASSAGQLGYEQYF.